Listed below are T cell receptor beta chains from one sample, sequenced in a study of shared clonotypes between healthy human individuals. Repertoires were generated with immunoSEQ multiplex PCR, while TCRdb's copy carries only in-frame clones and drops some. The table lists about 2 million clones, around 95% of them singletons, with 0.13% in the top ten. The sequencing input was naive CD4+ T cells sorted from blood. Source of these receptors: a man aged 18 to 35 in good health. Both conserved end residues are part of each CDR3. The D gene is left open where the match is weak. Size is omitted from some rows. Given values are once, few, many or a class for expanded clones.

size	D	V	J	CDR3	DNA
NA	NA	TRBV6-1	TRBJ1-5	CASSEAGKNQPQHF	TGTGCCAGCAGTGAAGCAGGGAAGAATCAGCCCCAGCATTTT
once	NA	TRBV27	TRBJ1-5	CASTNQEHQPQHF	TGTGCCAGCACCAACCAGGAGCATCAGCCCCAGCATTTT
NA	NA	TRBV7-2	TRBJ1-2	CASSLVGQSSYGYTF	TGTGCCAGCAGCTTAGTAGGACAGTCCTCCTATGGCTACACCTTC
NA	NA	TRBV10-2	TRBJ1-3	CASSTETGNTIYF	TGCGCCAGCAGCACCGAAACTGGAAACACCATATATTTT
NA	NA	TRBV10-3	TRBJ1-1	CAIREYNEAFF	TGTGCCATCAGAGAATACAATGAAGCTTTCTTT
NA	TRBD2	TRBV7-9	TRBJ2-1	CASSLKAGDSYNEQFF	TGTGCCAGCAGCTTAAAAGCGGGAGACTCCTACAATGAGCAGTTCTTC
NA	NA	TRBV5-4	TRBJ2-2	CASSPPYGGAKGGELFF	TGTGCCAGCAGCCCGCCTTATGGGGGGGCGAAGGGTGGGGAGCTGTTTTTT
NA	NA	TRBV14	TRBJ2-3	CASSQDWARPPAYF	TGTGCCAGCAGCCAAGATTGGGCTCGTCCCCCTGCGTATTTT
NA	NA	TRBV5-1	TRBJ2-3	CASSFGPTDTQYF	TGCGCCAGCAGCTTTGGCCCCACAGATACGCAGTATTTT
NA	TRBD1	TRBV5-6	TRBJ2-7	CASSMGDRGLKEQYF	TGTGCCAGCAGCATGGGGGACAGGGGGCTAAAAGAGCAGTACTTC
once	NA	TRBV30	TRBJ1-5	CAWSVRRDQPQHF	TGTGCCTGGAGTGTACGGAGGGATCAGCCCCAGCATTTT
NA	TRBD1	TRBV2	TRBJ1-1	CASQSRDRGNTEAFF	TGTGCCAGTCAGAGCCGGGACAGGGGGAACACTGAAGCTTTCTTT
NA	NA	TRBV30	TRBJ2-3	CAWSVGRPGADTQYF	TGTGCCTGGAGTGTAGGGAGACCCGGGGCAGATACGCAGTATTTT
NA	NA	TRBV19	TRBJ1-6	CATRGAGSPLHF	TGTGCCACCCGGGGCGCGGGGTCACCCCTCCACTTT
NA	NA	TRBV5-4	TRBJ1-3	CASSLIEVGSSGNTIYF	TGTGCCAGCAGCTTGATTGAGGTGGGGAGCTCTGGAAACACCATATATTTT
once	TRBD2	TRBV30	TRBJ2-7	CAWSVRRTSGSFGNEQYF	TGTGCCTGGAGTGTACGTCGAACTAGCGGGAGTTTTGGGAACGAGCAGTACTTC
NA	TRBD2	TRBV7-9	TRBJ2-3	CASSLRLAVVADTQYF	TGTGCCAGCAGCTTACGACTAGCGGTTGTTGCAGATACGCAGTATTTT
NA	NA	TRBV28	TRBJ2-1	CASSLAQGYNEQFF	TGTGCCAGCAGTTTGGCGCAGGGATACAATGAGCAGTTCTTC